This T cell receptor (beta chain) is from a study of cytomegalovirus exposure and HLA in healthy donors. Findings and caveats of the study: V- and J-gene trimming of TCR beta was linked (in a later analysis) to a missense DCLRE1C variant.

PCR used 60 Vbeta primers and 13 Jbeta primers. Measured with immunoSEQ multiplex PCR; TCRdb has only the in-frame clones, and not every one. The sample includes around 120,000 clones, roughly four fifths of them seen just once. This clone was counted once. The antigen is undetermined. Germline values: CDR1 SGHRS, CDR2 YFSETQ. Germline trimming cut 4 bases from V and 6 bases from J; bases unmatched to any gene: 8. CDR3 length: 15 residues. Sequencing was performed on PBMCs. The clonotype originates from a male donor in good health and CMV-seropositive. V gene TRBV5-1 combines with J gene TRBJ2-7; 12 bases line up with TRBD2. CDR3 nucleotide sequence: TGCGCCAGCAGCCAGACTAGCGGGAGTGCCCTCGAGCAGTACTTC. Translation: CASSQTSGSALEQYF.